This T cell receptor beta chain was captured by sequencing in a study of blood T cell repertoires in COVID-19. J lost 2 bases, V lost 4 bases, and 3 bases had no gene match. Germline V gives CDR1 MNHEY, CDR2 SVGAGI. There are 14 residues in the CDR3. A remark on this clone: Other DNA sequences of this sample code for an identical CDR3.

Under the authors' procedure: Reference gene primer amplification yielded estimated nucleated cell counts. Generated by immunoSEQ multiplex PCR, the TCRdb table keeps only in-frame clones and is missing some. V and J calls and clone size are those listed in that table; D and trimming were worked out from the DNA. The sample records about 260,000 clones, 84% being singletons. The chain recombines TRBV6-5 with TRBJ1-2, with 8 positions matching TRBD1. Input material: peripheral blood. The receptor was derived from a man aged 55 to 69 with acute or convalescent COVID-19. CDR3 amino acids: CASSWGQANYGYTF. The CDR3 DNA reads TGTGCCAGCAGTTGGGGACAGGCGAACTATGGCTACACCTTC.